The 23 T cell receptor beta chains in this list originate from one sample, sequenced in a study of human T cells and chemical hapten exposure. Time point described: patch test 1, 2 weeks after DPC sensitization. Treatment described: therapeutic diphenylcyclopropenone sensitization with weekly scalp DPC. MiXCR, run by TCRdb on the RACE reads, gives a single entry per CDR3 protein. The sample has around 99,000 distinct CDR3 sequences, around 12% seen once. The sequencing here drew on whole blood, taken in connection with sensitization to the hapten diphenylcyclopropenone (DPC). The receptors were gathered from a woman in her forties with alopecia areata. Some clones in this sample may be carry-over from other donors' samples.

This clonotype showed up just a few times. The chain is built from TRBV20-1 and TRBJ2-3, with TRBD2 matching over 16 bases. The trim removed 6 bases at V and 5 bases at J, leaving 5 bases unmatched. CDR3 length equals 15 residues. Per germline, CDR1 DFQATT and CDR2 SNEGSKA (reference sequence). CDR3 in amino acids: CSAAGLAGGRDTQYF. CDR3 in DNA: TGCAGTGCCGCGGGACTAGCGGGAGGGCGAGATACGCAGTATTTT.

J is TRBJ2-5 and V is TRBV28, with 7 bases aligning to TRBD2. This CDR3 has 13 amino acids. The V and J ends lost 8 bases and 2 bases, in that order; junction bases with no gene match: 5. Germline V CDR1 and CDR2: MDHEN, SYDVKM. The CDR3 DNA sequence: TGTGCCAGCCGGGAGGCTGGGCAAGAGACCCAGTACTTC. As protein: CASREAGQETQYF.

The J gene is TRBJ2-1, the V gene TRBV30; no firm D call. The V and J ends lost 3 bases and 7 bases respectively, with 7 bases between them. The CDR3 extends over 11 amino acids. The germline CDR1 and CDR2 sequences are GTSNPN and SVGIG (reference sequence). Here the CDR3 reads CAWSHPNEQFF. CDR3 sequence (DNA): TGTGCCTGGAGCCACCCAAATGAGCAGTTCTTC.

This clonotype turned up a few times. CDR3 residues: CASRMGNQPQHF. The CDR3 DNA follows: TGTGCCAGCCGAATGGGCAATCAGCCCCAGCATTTT. The chain is built from TRBV6-6 and TRBJ1-5; D gene unclear. This CDR3 is 12 amino acids long. Germline CDR1 is MNHNY and CDR2 is SVGAGI (reference sequence). V lost 8 bases and J 2 bases, leaving 7 bases between the germline ends.

This clonotype has a handful of counts. The chain joins TRBV11-2 to TRBJ2-1; D is possibly TRBD2 (6 bases). Per germline, CDR1 SGHAT and CDR2 FQNNGV. V was pared by 1 base and J by 5 bases, with 30 bases between. This CDR3 spans 21 amino acids. CDR3 loop: CASSLVFPGRRRITSHNEQFF. The CDR3 coding sequence is TGTGCCAGCAGCTTAGTATTCCCCGGGAGAAGACGAATCACAAGTCACAATGAGCAGTTCTTC.

This chain links TRBV18 with TRBJ1-2; no clear D. The ends were cut back, 3 bases at V and 0 bases at J, with 14 bases in the middle. The germline V gene has CDR1 KGHSH and CDR2 LQKENI. The CDR3 runs to 16 residues. CDR3: CASSPRMDPANYGYTF. CDR3 bases: TGTGCCAGCTCACCGCGCATGGACCCAGCTAACTATGGCTACACCTTC.

This clonotype was seen at least ten times. The chain links TRBV29-1 to TRBJ2-7; 8 bases are shared with TRBD1. The CDR3 totals 13 residues. Germline values: CDR1 SQVTM, CDR2 ANQGSEA. V was clipped by 6 bases and J by 5 bases; unmatched bases: 9. The CDR3 here is CSVIGTGYNEQYF. DNA of the CDR3: TGCAGCGTCATAGGGACAGGCTACAACGAGCAGTACTTC.

This clonotype was seen more than once but under ten times. The chain recombines TRBV4-2 with TRBJ1-3, with D unclear. The ends were cut back, 0 bases at V and 9 bases at J, with 6 bases in the middle. The CDR3 is 12 amino acids. Germline CDR1 and CDR2: LGHNA and YNFKEQ. This CDR3 reads CASSQDWGTIYF. In DNA form, the CDR3 reads TGTGCCAGCAGCCAAGACTGGGGCACCATATATTTT.

This clonotype was picked up a small number of times. The chain carries TRBV12-3 or TRBV12-4 and TRBJ1-1; D gene unclear. There are 12 residues in the CDR3. With 6 bases removed from V and 4 bases from J, the gap between germline ends came to 9 bases. This CDR3 reads CASRVQGTEAFF. The CDR3 DNA sequence: TGTGCCAGCAGAGTACAAGGCACTGAAGCTTTCTTT.

The chain has TRBV28 and TRBJ1-6; D call uncertain. Germline lookup yields CDR1 MDHEN and CDR2 SYDVKM. Between the trimmed V and J ends, which lost 5 bases and 5 bases, there was a span of 7 bases. CDR3 length: 13 amino acids. The CDR3 region has the DNA TGTGCCAGCAGTCCTCGGAATAATTCACCCCTCCACTTT. Its translation: CASSPRNNSPLHF.

This clonotype was counted at least ten times. The V call is TRBV6-6, the J call TRBJ2-5, with D tentatively TRBD1 (6 bases). Trimming shortened V by 7 bases and J by 0 bases, and 21 bases separated the two germline ends. CDR3 length: 17 amino acids. Germline lookup yields CDR1 MNHNY and CDR2 SVGAGI (reference sequence). CDR3 residues: CASNVGHIELYQETQYF. The CDR3 DNA sequence: TGTGCCAGCAACGTGGGACATATCGAGTTGTACCAAGAGACCCAGTACTTC.

The rearrangement joins TRBV7-3 to TRBJ2-3, with no clear D. Trimming cost V 5 bases and J 6 bases, with 9 bases left between them. There are 12 residues in the CDR3. Germline CDR1 and CDR2: SGHTA and FQGTGA. The CDR3 loop is CASSASSDTQYF. CDR3 DNA sequence: TGTGCCAGCAGCGCCTCTTCCGATACGCAGTATTTT.

In its sample, this clonotype was seen a few times. The V call is TRBV6-6, the J call TRBJ2-1, with 8 nucleotides matching TRBD1. The CDR3 runs 17 residues. Germline values: CDR1 MNHNY, CDR2 SVGAGI (reference sequence). The J segment lost 1 base and the V segment lost 7 bases, leaving 12 bases of the junction unmatched. The CDR3 sequence: CASTPLSDRVSYNEQFF. CDR3 DNA: TGTGCCAGCACCCCGCTTTCGGACAGGGTTTCCTACAATGAGCAGTTCTTC.

This clonotype was seen ten or more times. The chain recombines TRBV4-3 with TRBJ1-4; 7 bases match TRBD1. Trimming at V came to 4 bases and at J to 3 bases, leaving 5 bases not matched to a gene. This CDR3 spans 15 amino acids. Germline CDR1 is LGHNA and CDR2 is YSLEER. CDR3 DNA: TGCGCCAGCAGCCTGCGGGGACAGCCTAATGAAAAACTGTTTTTT. Amino acid sequence: CASSLRGQPNEKLFF.

In this sample, this clonotype turned up many times. This chain connects TRBV2 to TRBJ1-2; 11 bases line up with TRBD1. The CDR3 length is 13 residues. Germline values: CDR1 SNHLY, CDR2 FYNNEI. The trim removed 8 bases at V and 2 bases at J, leaving 1 base unmatched. The CDR3 DNA follows: TGTGCCAGCGGACAGGGGGCGAACTATGGCTACACCTTC. Residues: CASGQGANYGYTF.

This chain links TRBV11-1 with TRBJ2-7, with 8 bases lining up with TRBD1. Germline CDR1 is SGHAT and CDR2 is FQDESV (reference sequence). The CDR3 totals 15 residues. V gave up 3 bases and J gave up 5 bases; unmatched junction bases: 9. CDR3 in DNA: TGTGCCAGCAGCTTCCTCCGGACAGGGCGCAACGAGCAGTACTTC. This encodes CASSFLRTGRNEQYF.

V gene TRBV5-1 combines with J gene TRBJ2-3; D is uncertain. V was trimmed by 3 bases and J by 2 bases, leaving 4 bases between them. Looked up from germline, CDR1 is SGHRS and CDR2 is YFSETQ. The CDR3 sequence is 12 residues long. DNA for the CDR3: TGCGCCAGCAGCTGGGACACAGATACGCAGTATTTT. As protein: CASSWDTDTQYF.

The chain is built from TRBV7-2 and TRBJ2-3; D is unclear. CDR3 length: 15 residues. Trimming took off 0 bases at V and 2 bases at J, with 9 bases between the two ends. From germline, CDR1 is SGHTA and CDR2 FQGNSA. Written as DNA, the CDR3 is TGTGCCAGCAGCTTAGCGGACCTACCCACAGATACGCAGTATTTT. Encoded protein: CASSLADLPTDTQYF.

This clonotype was found a few times. The chain couples TRBV4-2 to TRBJ1-3; D call uncertain. V lost 11 bases and J lost 0, with 14 bases in between. Germline CDR1 LGHNA, CDR2 YNFKEQ. This CDR3 contains 14 residues. The CDR3 nucleotides read TGTGCCGCCGCGCGTTTCGACTCTGGAAACACCATATATTTT. It translates to CAAARFDSGNTIYF.

The table lists this clonotype with a few counts. V is TRBV7-2 and J is TRBJ1-5, with TRBD1 matching 7 bases. From germline, CDR1 is SGHTA and CDR2 FQGNSA. The CDR3 extends over 15 amino acids. The junction had 7 bases not matched to a gene; V was cut back by 5 bases and J by 3 bases. The CDR3 protein is CASSRQGQINQPQHF. The CDR3 DNA reads as TGTGCCAGCAGCCGGCAGGGACAGATCAATCAGCCCCAGCATTTT.

As for this clonotype: One end of the junction fails to match germline, which may point to a read error. The chain joins TRBV9 to TRBJ2-7; D may correspond to TRBD1 or TRBD2 (5 bases each). Germline V CDR1 and CDR2: SGDLS, YYNGEE. This CDR3 has 14 residues. The CDR3, as DNA: TGTGCCAGCACCCCTTCCGGGGATGGGGCTAGTCATTCGTTT. It codes for CASTPSGDGASHSF.

The rearrangement links TRBV18 to TRBJ2-4; D unclear. The CDR3 has 14 amino acids. Germline values: CDR1 KGHSH, CDR2 LQKENI. Trimming pared 3 bases from V and 6 bases from J, leaving 12 bases between. The CDR3 DNA sequence: TGTGCCAGCTCACCTGGATTTCTGGGAAACATTCAGTACTTC. Protein sequence: CASSPGFLGNIQYF. Filled out from reference TRBV18 and TRBJ2-4, the complete variable domain reads NAGVMQNPRHLVRRRGQEARLRCSPMKGHSHVYWYRQLPEEGLKFMVYLQKENIIDESGMPKERFSAEFPKEGPSILRIQQVVRGDSAAYFCASSPGFLGNIQYFGAGTRLSVL.

This clonotype was observed a handful of times. This chain uses TRBV28 with TRBJ1-1, with 7 bases matching TRBD1. Germline V gives CDR1 MDHEN, CDR2 SYDVKM. With 6 bases clipped from V and 7 bases from J, the junction kept 5 bases outside the gene matches. CDR3 size: 12 residues. In DNA, the CDR3 is TGTGCCAGCAGACAGACAGGGTATGAAGCTTTCTTT. It translates to CASRQTGYEAFF.